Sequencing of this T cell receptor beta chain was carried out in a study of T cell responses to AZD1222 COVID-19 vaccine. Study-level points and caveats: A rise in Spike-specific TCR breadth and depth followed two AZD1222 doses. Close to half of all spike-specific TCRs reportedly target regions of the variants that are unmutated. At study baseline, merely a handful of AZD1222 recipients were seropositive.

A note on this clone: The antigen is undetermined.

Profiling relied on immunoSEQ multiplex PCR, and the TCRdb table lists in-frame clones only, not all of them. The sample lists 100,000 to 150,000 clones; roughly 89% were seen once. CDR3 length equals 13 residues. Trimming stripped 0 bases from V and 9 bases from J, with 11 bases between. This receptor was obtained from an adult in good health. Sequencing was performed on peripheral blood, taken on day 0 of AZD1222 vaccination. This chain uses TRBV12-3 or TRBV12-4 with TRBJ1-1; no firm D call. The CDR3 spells CASSLAGSEKAFF. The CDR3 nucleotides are TGTGCCAGCAGTTTAGCGGGTTCAGAGAAAGCTTTCTTT.